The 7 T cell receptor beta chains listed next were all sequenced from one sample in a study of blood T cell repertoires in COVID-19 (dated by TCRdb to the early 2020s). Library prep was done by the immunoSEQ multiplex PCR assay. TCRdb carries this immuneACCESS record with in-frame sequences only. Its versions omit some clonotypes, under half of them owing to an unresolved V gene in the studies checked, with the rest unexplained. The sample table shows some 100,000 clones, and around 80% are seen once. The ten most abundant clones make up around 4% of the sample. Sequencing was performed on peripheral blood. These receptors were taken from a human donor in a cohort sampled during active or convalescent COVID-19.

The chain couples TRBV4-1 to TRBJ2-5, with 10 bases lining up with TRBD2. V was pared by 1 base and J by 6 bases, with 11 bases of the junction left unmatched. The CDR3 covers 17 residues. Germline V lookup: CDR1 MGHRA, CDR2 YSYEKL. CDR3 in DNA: TGCGCCAGCAGCCAAGTAACTAGGGCTAGCGGGGGACAGACCCAGTACTTC. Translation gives CASSQVTRASGGQTQYF.

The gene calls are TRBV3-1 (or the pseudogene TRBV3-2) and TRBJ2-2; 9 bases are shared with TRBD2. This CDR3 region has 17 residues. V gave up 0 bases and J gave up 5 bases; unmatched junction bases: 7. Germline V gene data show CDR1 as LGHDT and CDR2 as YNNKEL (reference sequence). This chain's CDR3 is CASSQDLGGRGTGELFF. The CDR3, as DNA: TGTGCCAGCAGCCAAGATCTAGGCGGGAGGGGAACCGGGGAGCTGTTTTTT.

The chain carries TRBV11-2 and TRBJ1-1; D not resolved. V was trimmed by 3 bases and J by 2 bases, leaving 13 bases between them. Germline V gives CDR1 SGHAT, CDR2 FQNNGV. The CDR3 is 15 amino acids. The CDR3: CASSFPGRSNTEAFF. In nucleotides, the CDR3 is TGTGCCAGCAGCTTTCCTGGGAGAAGTAACACTGAAGCTTTCTTT.

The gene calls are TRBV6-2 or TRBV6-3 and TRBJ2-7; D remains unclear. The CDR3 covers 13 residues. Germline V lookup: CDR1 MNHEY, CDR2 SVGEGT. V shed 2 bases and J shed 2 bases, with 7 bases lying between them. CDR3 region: CASSYGIAYEQYF. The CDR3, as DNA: TGTGCCAGCAGTTACGGCATTGCCTACGAGCAGTACTTC.

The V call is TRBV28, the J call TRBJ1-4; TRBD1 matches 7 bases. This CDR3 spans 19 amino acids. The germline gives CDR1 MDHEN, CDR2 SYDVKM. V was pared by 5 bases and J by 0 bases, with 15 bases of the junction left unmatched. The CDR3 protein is CASSRYRGFVPATNEKLFF. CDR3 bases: TGTGCCAGCAGTCGATACAGGGGTTTCGTCCCTGCAACTAATGAAAAACTGTTTTTT.

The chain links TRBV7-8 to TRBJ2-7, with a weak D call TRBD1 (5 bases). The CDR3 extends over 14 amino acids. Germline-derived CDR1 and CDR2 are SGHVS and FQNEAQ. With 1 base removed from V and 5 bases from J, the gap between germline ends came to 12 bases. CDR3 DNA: TGTGCCAGCAGCTTAGATGCAGGGATAGACGAGCAGTACTTC. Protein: CASSLDAGIDEQYF.

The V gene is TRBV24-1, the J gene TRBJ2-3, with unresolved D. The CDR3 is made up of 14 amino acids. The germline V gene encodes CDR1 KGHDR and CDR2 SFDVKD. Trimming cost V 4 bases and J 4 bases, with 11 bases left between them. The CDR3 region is CATSDWRNSDTQYF. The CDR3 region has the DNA TGTGCCACCAGTGACTGGAGAAACTCAGATACGCAGTATTTT.